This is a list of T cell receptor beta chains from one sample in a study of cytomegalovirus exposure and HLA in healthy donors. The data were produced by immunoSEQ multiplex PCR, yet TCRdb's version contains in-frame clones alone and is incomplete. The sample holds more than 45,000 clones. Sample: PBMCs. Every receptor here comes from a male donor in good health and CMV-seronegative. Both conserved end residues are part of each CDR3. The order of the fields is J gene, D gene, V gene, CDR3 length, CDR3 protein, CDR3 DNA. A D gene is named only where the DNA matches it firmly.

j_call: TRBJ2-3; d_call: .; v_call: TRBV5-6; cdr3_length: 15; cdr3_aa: CASSLRLATAGTQYF; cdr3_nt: TGTGCCAGCAGCTTGCGGCTAGCTACGGCCGGTACGCAGTATTTT
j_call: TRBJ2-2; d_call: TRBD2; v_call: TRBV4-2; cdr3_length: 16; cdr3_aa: CASSQEVAGDTGELFF; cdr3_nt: TGTGCCAGCAGCCAAGAAGTAGCGGGAGATACCGGGGAGCTGTTTTTT
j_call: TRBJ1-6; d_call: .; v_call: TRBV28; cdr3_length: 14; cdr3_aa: CASSLDRGNSPLHF; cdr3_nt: TGTGCCAGCAGTTTAGATAGGGGTAATTCACCCCTACACTTT
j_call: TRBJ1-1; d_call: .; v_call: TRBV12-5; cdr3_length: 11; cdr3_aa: CASGSLDEAFF; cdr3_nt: TGTGCTAGTGGCTCATTAGATGAAGCTTTCTTT
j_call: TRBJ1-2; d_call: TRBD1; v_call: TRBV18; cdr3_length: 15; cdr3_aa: CASSTDRGSGYGYTF; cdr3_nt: TGTGCCAGCTCAACCGACAGGGGATCAGGCTATGGCTACACCTTC
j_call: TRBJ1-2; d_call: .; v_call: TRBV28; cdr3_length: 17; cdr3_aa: CASSLGGGRLANYGYTF; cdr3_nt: TGTGCCAGCAGTTTAGGTGGCGGTAGACTAGCTAACTATGGCTACACCTTC
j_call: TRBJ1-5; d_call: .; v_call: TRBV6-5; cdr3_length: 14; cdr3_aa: CASTQAQINQPQHF; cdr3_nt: TGTGCCAGCACCCAGGCGCAGATCAATCAGCCCCAGCATTTT
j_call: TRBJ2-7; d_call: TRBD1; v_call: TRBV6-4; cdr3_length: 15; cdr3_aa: CASSGRHRGPHEQYF; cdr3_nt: TGTGCCAGCAGTGGTAGGCACAGGGGTCCCCACGAGCAGTACTTC
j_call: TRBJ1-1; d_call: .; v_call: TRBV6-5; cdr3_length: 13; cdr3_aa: CASIDSGGPEAFF; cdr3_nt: TGTGCCAGCATCGACTCGGGGGGGCCTGAAGCTTTCTTT
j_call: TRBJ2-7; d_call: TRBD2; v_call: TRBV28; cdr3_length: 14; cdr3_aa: CASNGGGGSYEQYF; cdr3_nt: TGTGCCAGCAATGGCGGGGGGGGGTCCTACGAGCAGTACTTC
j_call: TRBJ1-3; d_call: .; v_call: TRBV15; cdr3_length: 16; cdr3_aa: CATSRTPLGSGNTIYF; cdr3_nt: TGTGCCACCAGCAGAACCCCGCTAGGTTCTGGAAACACCATATATTTT
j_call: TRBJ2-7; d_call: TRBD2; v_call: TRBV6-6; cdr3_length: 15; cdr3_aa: CASSPTSFSSYEQYF; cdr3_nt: TGTGCCAGCAGCCCGACTAGCTTCAGCTCCTACGAGCAGTACTTC
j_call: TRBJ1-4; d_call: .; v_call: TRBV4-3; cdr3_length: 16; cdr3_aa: CASSQDRWYLNEKLFF; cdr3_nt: TGCGCCAGCAGCCAAGATAGATGGTACCTTAATGAAAAACTGTTTTTT
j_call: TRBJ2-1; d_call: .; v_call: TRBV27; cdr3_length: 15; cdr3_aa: CASSLGGTPYNEQFF; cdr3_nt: TGTGCCAGCAGTTTAGGTGGGACACCATACAATGAGCAGTTCTTC
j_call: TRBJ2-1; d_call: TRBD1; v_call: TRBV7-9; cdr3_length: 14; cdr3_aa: CASSLTGVDNEQFF; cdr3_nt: TGTGCCAGCAGCTTGACAGGGGTGGACAATGAGCAGTTCTTC
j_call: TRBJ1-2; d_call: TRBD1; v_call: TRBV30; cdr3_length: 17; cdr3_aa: CAWRNRGWTAFNYGYTF; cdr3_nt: TGTGCCTGGAGAAACAGGGGTTGGACCGCCTTTAACTATGGCTACACCTTC
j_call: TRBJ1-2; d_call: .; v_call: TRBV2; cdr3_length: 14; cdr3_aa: CASSTGHRRDGYTF; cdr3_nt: TGTGCCAGCAGTACGGGACACAGAAGAGATGGCTACACCTTC
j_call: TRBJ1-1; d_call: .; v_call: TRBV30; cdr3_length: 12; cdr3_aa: CAQLGKGFYAFF; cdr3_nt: TGTGCCCAACTAGGGAAAGGGTTTTATGCTTTCTTT
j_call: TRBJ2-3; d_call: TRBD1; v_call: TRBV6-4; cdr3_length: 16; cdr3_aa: CASSDSTGQATDTQYF; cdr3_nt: TGTGCCAGCAGTGACTCGACGGGACAGGCCACAGATACGCAGTATTTT
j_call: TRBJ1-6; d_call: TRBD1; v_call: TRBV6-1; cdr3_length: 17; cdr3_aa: CASSEARTGALGSPLHF; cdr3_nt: TGTGCCAGCAGTGAAGCGCGGACAGGGGCCCTCGGTTCACCCCTCCACTTT
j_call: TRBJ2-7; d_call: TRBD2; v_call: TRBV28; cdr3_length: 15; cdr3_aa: CASSRLAGGPGEQYF; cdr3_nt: TGTGCCAGCAGCAGGCTAGCGGGGGGGCCGGGCGAGCAGTACTTC
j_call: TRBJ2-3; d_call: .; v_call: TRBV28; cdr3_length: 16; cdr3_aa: CASSYPQEISTDTQYF; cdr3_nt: TGTGCCAGCAGTTACCCCCAAGAGATAAGCACAGATACGCAGTATTTT
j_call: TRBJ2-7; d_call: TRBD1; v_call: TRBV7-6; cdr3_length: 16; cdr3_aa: CASSLGPGQGIYEQYF; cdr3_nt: TGTGCCAGCAGCTTAGGCCCGGGACAGGGAATCTACGAGCAGTACTTC
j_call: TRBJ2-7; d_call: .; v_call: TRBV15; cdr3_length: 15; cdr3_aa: CATSREPISAYEQYF; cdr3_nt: TGTGCCACCAGCAGAGAGCCAATAAGCGCCTACGAGCAGTACTTC
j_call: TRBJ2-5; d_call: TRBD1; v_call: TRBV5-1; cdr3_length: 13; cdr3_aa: CASSDRGQETQYF; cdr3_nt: TGCGCCAGCAGCGACAGGGGGCAAGAGACCCAGTACTTC
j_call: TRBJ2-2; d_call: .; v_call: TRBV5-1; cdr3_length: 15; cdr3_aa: CASSRDSANTGELFF; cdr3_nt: TGCGCCAGCAGCCGGGACTCAGCGAACACCGGGGAGCTGTTTTTT
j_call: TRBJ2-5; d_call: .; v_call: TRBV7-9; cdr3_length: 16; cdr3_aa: CASSLGRGLYQETQYF; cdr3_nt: TGTGCCAGCAGCTTAGGGCGGGGTCTGTACCAAGAGACCCAGTACTTC
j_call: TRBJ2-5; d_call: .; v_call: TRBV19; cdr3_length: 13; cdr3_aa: CASSISQQETQYF; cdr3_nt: TGTGCCAGTAGTATAAGTCAGCAAGAGACCCAGTACTTC
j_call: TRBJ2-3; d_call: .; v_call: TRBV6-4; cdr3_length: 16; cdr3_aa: CASSGSLGRGGDTQYF; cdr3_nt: TGTGCCAGCAGTGGCTCCCTGGGTAGGGGCGGAGATACGCAGTATTTT
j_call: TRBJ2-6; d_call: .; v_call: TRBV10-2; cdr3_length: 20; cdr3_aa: CASRPGWGVALSTGANVLTF; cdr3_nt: TGCGCCAGCAGACCCGGATGGGGGGTGGCCTTATCGACTGGGGCCAACGTCCTGACTTTC
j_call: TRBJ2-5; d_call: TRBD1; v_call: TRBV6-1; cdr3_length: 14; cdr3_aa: CASSPRQGGETQYF; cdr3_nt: TGTGCCAGCAGTCCCCGACAGGGCGGTGAGACCCAGTACTTC
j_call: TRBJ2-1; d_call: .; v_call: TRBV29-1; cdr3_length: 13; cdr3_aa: CSLQGGEDNEQFF; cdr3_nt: TGCAGCCTTCAAGGGGGGGAAGACAATGAGCAGTTCTTC
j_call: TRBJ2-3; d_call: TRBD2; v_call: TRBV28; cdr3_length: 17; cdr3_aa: CASSLRLWRELADTQYF; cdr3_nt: TGTGCCAGCAGTTTAAGGTTGTGGCGGGAGTTAGCAGATACGCAGTATTTT
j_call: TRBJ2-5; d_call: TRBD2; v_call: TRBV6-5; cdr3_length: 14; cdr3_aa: CASSSTSGGETQYF; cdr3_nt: TGTGCCAGCAGTTCGACTAGCGGGGGAGAGACCCAGTACTTC
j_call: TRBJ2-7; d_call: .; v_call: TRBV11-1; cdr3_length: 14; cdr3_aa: CASSSPPLSYEQYF; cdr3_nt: TGTGCCAGCAGTTCCCCTCCCCTCTCCTACGAGCAGTACTTC
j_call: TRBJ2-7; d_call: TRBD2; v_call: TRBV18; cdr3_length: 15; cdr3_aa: CASSPKGTNTYEQYF; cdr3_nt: TGTGCCAGCTCACCTAAAGGGACTAATACCTACGAGCAGTACTTC